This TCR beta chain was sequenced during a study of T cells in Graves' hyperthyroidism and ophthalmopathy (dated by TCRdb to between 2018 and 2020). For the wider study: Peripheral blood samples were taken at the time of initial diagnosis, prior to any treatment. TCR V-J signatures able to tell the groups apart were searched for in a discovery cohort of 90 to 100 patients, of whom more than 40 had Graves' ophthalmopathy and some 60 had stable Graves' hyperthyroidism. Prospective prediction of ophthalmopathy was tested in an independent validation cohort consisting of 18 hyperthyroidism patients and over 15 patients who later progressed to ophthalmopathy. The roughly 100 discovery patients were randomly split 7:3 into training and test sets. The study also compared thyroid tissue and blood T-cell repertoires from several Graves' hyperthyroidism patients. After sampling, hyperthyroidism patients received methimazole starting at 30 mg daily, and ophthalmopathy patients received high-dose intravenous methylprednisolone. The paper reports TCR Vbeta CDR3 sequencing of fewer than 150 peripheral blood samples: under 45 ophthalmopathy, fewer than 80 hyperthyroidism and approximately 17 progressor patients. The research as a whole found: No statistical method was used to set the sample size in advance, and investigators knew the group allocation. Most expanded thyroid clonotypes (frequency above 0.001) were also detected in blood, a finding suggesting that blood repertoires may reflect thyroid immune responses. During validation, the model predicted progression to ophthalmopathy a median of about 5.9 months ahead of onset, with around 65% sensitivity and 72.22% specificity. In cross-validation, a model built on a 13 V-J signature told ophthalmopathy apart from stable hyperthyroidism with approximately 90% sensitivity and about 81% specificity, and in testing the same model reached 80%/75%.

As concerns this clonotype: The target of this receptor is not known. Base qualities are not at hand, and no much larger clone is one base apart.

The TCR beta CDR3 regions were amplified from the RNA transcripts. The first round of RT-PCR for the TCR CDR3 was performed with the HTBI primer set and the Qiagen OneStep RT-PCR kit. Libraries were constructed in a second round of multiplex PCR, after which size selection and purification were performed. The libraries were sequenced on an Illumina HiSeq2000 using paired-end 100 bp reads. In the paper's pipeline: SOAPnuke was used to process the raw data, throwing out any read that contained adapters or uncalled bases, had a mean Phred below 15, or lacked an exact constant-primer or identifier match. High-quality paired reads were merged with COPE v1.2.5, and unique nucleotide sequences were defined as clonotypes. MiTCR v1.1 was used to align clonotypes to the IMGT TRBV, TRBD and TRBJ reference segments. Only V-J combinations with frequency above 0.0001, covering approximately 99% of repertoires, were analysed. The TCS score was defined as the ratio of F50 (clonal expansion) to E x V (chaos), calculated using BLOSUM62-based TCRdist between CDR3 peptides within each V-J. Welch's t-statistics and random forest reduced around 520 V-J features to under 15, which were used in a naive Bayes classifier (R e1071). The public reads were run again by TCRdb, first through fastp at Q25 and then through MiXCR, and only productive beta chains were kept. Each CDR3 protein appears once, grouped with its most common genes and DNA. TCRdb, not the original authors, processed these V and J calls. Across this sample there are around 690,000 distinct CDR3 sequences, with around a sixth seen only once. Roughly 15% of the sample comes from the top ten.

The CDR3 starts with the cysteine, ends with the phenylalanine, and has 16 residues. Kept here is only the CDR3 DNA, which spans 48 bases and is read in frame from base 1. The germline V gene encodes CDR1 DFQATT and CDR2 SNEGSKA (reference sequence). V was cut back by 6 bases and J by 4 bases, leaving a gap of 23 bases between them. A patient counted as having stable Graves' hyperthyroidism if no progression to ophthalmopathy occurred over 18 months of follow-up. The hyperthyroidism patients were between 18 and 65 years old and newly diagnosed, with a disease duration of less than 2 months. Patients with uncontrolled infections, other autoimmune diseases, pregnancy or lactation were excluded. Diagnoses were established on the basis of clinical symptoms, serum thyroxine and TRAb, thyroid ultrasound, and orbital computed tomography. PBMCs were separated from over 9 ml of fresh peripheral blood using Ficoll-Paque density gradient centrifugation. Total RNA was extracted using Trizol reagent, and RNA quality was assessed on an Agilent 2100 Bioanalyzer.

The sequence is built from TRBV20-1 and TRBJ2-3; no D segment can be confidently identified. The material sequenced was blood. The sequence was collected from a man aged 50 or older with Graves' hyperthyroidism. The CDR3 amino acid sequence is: CSALSWVGLVADTQYF. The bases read TGCAGTGCCCTCTCGTGGGTGGGTTTGGTTGCAGATACGCAGTATTTT.